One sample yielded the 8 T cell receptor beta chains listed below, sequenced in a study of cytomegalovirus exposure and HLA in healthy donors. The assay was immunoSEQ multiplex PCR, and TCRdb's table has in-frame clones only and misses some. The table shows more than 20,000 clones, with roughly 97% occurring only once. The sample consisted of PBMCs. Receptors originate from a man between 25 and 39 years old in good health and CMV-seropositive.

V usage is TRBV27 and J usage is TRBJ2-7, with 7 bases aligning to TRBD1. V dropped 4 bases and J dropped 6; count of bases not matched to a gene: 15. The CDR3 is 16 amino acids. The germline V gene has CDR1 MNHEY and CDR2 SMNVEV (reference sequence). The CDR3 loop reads CASSSGTGTAKVEQYF. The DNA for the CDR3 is TGTGCCAGCAGTTCGGGGACCGGGACAGCCAAAGTCGAGCAGTACTTC.

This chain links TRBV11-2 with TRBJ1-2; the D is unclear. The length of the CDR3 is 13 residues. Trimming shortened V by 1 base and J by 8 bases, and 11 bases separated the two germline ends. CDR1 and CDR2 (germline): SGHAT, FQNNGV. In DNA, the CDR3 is TGTGCCAGCAGCTTAGCCAGGCGAGCAGGCTACACCTTC. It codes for CASSLARRAGYTF.

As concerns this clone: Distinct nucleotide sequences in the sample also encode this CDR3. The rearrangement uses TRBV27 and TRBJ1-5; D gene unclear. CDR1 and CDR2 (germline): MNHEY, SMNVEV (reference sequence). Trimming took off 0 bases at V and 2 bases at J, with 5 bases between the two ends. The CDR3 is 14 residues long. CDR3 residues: CASSLSGGNQPQHF. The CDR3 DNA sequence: TGTGCCAGCAGTTTATCCGGGGGCAATCAGCCCCAGCATTTT.

CDR3: CASSLIVWGGSNGNQPQHF. CDR3 nucleotides: TGTGCCAGCAGTTTAATAGTTTGGGGAGGATCGAATGGCAATCAGCCCCAGCATTTT. The chain recombines TRBV2 with TRBJ1-5, with unresolved D. Per germline, CDR1 SNHLY and CDR2 FYNNEI. This CDR3 is 19 amino acids long. The V end lost 5 bases, the J end lost 2 bases, and 25 bases lay between the germline ends.

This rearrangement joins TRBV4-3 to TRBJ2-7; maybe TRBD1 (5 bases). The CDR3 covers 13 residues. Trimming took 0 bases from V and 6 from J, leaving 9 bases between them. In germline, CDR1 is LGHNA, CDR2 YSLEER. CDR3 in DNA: TGCGCCAGCAGCCAAGAAGGGGCTGGCGAGCAGTACTTC. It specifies CASSQEGAGEQYF.

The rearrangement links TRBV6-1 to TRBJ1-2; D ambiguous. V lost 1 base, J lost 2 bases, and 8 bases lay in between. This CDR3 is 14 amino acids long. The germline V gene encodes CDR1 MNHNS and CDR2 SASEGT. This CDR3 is CASSEGAWNYGYTF. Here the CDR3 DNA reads TGTGCCAGCAGTGAAGGGGCTTGGAACTATGGCTACACCTTC.

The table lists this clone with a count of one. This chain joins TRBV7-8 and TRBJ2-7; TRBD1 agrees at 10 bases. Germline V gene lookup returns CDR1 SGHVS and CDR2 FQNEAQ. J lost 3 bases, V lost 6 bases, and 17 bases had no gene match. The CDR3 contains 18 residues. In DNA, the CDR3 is TGTGCCAGCAGTTCGAAGGGGGGACAGGGGACACTCGGCTACGAGCAGTACTTC. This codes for CASSSKGGQGTLGYEQYF.

The CDR3 loop is CASSYGQGNFHEQYF. CDR3 in DNA: TGTGCCAGCAGTTACGGACAGGGGAATTTTCACGAGCAGTACTTC. The chain combines TRBV6-6 with TRBJ2-7, with 9 bases lining up with TRBD1. V was pared by 2 bases and J by 5 bases, with 7 bases of the junction left unmatched. This CDR3 region has 15 residues. Germline V gene lookup returns CDR1 MNHNY and CDR2 SVGAGI (reference sequence).